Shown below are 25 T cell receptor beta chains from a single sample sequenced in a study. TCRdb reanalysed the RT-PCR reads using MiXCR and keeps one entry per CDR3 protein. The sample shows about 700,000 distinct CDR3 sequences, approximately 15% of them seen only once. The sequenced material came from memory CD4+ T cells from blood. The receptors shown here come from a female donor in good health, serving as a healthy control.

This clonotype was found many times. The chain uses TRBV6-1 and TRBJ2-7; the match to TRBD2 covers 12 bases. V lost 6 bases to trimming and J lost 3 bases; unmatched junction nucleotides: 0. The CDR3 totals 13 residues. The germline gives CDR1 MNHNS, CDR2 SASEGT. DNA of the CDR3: TGTGCCAGCAGGACTAGCGGGAGCTACGAGCAGTACTTC. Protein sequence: CASRTSGSYEQYF.

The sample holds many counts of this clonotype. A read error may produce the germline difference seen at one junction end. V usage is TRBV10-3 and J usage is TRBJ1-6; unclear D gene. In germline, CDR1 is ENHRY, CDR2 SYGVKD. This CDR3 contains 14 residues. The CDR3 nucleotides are TGTGCCATCAGTGATGCCAGTTATAATTCGCCCCTCCACTTT. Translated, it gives CAISDASYNSPLHF.

CDR3 loop: CASSSSVGFSNQPQHF. The CDR3 DNA sequence: TGTGCCAGCAGCTCCAGCGTTGGGTTTAGCAATCAGCCCCAGCATTTT. The chain carries TRBV7-2 and TRBJ1-5; D uncertain. CDR1 is SGHTA and CDR2 is FQGNSA in the germline V gene. V was cut by 4 bases and J by 0 bases, with 13 bases left in between. The CDR3 runs 16 residues.

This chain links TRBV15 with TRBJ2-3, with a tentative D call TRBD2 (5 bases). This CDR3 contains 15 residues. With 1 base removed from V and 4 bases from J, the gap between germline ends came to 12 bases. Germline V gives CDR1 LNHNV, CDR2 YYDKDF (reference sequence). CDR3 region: CATSRARAGADTQYF. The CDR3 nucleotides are TGTGCCACCAGCAGAGCACGGGCCGGGGCAGATACGCAGTATTTT.

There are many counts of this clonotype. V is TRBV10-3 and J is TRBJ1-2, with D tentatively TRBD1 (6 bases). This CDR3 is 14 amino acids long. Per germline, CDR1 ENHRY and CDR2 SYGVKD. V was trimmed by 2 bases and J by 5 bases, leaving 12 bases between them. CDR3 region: CAISEDWTAYGYTF. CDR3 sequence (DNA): TGTGCCATCAGTGAGGACTGGACAGCTTATGGCTACACCTTC.

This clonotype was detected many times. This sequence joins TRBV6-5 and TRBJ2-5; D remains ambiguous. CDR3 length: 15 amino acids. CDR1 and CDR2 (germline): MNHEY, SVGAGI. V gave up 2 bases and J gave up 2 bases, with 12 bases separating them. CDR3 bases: TGTGCCAGCAGTTACAGTGGATTCCTTCAAGAGACCCAGTACTTC. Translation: CASSYSGFLQETQYF.

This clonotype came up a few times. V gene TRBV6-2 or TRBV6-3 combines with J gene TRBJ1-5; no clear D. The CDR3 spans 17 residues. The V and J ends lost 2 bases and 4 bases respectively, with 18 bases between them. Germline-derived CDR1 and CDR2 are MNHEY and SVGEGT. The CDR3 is CASSYPSVVGLNQPQHF. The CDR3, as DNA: TGTGCCAGCAGTTACCCATCGGTCGTAGGCCTAAATCAGCCCCAGCATTTT.

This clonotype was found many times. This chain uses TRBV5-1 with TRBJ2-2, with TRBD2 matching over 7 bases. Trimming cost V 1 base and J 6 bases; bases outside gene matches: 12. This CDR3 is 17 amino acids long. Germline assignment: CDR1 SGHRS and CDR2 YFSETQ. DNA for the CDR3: TGCGCCAGCAGCTTGTTGTTCGGGGCGGGAGAGTCCGGGGAGCTGTTTTTT. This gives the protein CASSLLFGAGESGELFF.

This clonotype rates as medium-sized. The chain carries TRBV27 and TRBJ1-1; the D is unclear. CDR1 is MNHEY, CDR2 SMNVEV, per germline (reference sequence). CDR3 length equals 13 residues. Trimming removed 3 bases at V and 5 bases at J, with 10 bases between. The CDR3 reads CASSLREGTEAFF. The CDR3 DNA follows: TGTGCCAGCAGTTTGAGGGAAGGGACTGAAGCTTTCTTT.

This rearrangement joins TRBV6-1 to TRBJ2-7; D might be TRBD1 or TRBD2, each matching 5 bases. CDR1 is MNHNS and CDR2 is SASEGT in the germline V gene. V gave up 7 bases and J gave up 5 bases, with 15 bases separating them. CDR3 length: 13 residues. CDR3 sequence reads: CASTYLRDDEQYF. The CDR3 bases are TGTGCCAGCACGTATCTCCGGGACGACGAGCAGTACTTC.

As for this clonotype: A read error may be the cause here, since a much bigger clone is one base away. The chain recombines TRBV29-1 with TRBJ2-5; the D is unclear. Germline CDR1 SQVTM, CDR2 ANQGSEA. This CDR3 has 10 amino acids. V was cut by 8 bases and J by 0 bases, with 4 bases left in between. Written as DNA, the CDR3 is TGCAGCATCTACCAAGAGACCCAGTACTTC. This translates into CSIYQETQYF.

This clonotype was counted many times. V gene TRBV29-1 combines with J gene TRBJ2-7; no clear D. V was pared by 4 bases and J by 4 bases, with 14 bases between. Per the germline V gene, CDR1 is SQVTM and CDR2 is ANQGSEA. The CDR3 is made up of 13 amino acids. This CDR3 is CSVGEAHLYEQYF. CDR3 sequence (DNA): TGCAGCGTTGGTGAGGCTCACTTGTACGAGCAGTACTTC.

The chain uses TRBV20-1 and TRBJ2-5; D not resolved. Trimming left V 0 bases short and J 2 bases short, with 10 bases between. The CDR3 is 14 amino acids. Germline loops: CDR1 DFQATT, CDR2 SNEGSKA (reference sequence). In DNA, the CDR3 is TGCAGTGCTAGAGATGGAAGACGGCAAGAGACCCAGTACTTC. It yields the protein CSARDGRRQETQYF.

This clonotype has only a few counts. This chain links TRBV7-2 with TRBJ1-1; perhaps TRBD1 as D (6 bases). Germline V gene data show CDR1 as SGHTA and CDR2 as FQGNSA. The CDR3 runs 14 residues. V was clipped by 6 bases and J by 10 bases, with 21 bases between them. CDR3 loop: CASSYVRGQNRAFF. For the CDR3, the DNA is TGTGCCAGCAGTTACGTCCGGGGGCAGAATAGAGCTTTCTTT.

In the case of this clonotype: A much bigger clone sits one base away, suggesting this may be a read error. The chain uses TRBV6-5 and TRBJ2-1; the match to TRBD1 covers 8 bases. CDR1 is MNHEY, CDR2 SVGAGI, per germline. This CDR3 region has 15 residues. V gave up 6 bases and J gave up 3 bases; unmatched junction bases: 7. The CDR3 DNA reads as TGTGCCAGCAGCGAGGACAGGGATAACTACAATGAGCAGTTCTTC. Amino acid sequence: CASSEDRDNYNEQFF.

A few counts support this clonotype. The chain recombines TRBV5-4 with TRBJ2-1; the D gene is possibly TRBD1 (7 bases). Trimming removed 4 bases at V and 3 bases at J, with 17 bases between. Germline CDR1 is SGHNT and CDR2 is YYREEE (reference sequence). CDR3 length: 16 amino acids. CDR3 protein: CASSPRGGGDYNEQFF. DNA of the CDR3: TGTGCCAGCAGCCCCCGAGGGGGCGGGGACTACAATGAGCAGTTCTTC. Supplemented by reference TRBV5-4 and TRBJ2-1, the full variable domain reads ETGVTQSPTHLIKTRGQQVTLRCSSQSGHNTVSWYQQALGQGPQFIFQYYREEENGRGNFPPRFSGLQFPNYSSELNVNALELDDSALYLCASSPRGGGDYNEQFFGPGTRLTVL.

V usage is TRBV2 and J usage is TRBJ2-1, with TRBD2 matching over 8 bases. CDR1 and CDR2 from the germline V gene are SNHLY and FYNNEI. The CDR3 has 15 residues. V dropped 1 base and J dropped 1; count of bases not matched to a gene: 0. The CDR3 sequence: CASSEERESYNEQFF. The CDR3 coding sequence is TGTGCCAGCAGTGAAGAGCGGGAGTCCTACAATGAGCAGTTCTTC. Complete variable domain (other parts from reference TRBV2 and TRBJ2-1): EPEVTQTPSHQVTQMGQEVILRCVPISNHLYFYWYRQILGQKVEFLVSFYNNEISEKSEIFDDQFSVERPDGSNFTLKIRSTKLEDSAMYFCASSEERESYNEQFFGPGTRLTVL.

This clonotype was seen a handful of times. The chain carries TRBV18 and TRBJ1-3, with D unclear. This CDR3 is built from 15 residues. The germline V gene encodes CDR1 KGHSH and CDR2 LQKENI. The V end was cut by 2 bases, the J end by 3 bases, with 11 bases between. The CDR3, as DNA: TGTGCCAGCTCACCATCGGATTTGAATGGAAACACCATATATTTT. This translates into CASSPSDLNGNTIYF.

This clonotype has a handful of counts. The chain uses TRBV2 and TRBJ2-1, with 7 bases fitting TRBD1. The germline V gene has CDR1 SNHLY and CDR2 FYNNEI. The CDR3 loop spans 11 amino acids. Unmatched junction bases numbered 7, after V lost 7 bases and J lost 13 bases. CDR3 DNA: TGTGCCAGCACTACAGGGGCCGGTCAGTTCTTC. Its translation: CASTTGAGQFF. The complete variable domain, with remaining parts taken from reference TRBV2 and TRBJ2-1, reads EPEVTQTPSHQVTQMGQEVILRCVPISNHLYFYWYRQILGQKVEFLVSFYNNEISEKSEIFDDQFSVERPDGSNFTLKIRSTKLEDSAMYFCASTTGAGQFFGPGTRLTVL.

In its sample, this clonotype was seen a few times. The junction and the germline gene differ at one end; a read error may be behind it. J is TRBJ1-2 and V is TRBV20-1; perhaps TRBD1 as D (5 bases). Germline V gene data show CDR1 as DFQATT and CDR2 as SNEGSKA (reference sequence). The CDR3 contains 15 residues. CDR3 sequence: CSARDRGVSSYGYTF. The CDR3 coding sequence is TGCAGTGCTAGAGATCGAGGGGTTAGCAGCTATGGCTACACTTTC.

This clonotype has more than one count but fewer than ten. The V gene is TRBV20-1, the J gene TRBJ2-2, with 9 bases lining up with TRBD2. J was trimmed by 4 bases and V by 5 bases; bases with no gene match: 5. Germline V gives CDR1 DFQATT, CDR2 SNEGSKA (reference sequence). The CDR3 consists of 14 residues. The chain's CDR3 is CSAGPREGTGELFF. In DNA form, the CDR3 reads TGCAGTGCTGGGCCGCGGGAGGGCACCGGGGAGCTGTTTTTT.

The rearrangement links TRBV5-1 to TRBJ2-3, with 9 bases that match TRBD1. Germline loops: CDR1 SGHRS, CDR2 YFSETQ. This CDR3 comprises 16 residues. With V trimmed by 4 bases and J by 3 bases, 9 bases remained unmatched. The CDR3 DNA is TGCGCCAGCAGCCCGGTAGGACAGGGGATAACAGATACGCAGTATTTT. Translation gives CASSPVGQGITDTQYF. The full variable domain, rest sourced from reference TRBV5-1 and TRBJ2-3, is KAGVTQTPRYLIKTRGQQVTLSCSPISGHRSVSWYQQTPGQGLQFLFEYFSETQRNKGNFPGRFSGRQFSNSRSEMNVSTLELGDSALYLCASSPVGQGITDTQYFGPGTRLTVL.

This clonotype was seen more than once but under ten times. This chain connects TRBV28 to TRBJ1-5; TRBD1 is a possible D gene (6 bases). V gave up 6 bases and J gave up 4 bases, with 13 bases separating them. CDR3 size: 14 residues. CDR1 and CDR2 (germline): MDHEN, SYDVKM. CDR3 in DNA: TGTGCCAGCAGACTGGGGGCGGGGAATCAGCCCCAGCATTTT. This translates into CASRLGAGNQPQHF.

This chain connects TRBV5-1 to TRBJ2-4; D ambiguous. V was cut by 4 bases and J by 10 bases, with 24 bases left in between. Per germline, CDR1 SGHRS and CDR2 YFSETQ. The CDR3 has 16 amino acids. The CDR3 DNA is TGCGCCAGCAGCCAACTCCCGGGCAGGAGTGGTGGGATTCAGTACTTC. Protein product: CASSQLPGRSGGIQYF.

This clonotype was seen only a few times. The DNA for the CDR3 is TGCGCCAGCAGCTGGGAGTCGGGTTACGAGCAGTACTTC. It specifies CASSWESGYEQYF. The chain links TRBV5-1 to TRBJ2-7; TRBD2 is a possible D gene (5 bases). Deletions cut 3 bases from V and 4 bases from J, with 11 bases between. Germline V gives CDR1 SGHRS, CDR2 YFSETQ. The CDR3 has 13 residues.